The 6 T cell receptor beta chains presented below share a single source sample, sequenced in a study of Ad26.COV2.S vaccination and SARS-CoV-2 variants. Data came from immunoSEQ multiplex PCR; TCRdb stores just in-frame clones and leaves some out. The sample contains more than 400,000 clones, 80% to 95% of which appear only once. Treatment defined: some 20 received Ad26.COV2.S at low or high dose, single or two shots; several received placebo; per-sample allocation not given. All samples were drawn on day 63, counting from the first vaccine or placebo injection. The sequences come from peripheral blood, collected in a trial of Ad26.COV2.S vaccine versus placebo. Source of these receptors: a person between 18 and 60 years old who received the Ad26.COV2.S COVID-19 vaccine or a placebo.

The chain uses TRBV7-9 and TRBJ2-2; 8 bases agree with TRBD1. The ends lost 6 bases at V and 3 bases at J; junction bases unmatched: 6. CDR1 SEHNR and CDR2 FQNEAQ come from the germline V gene (reference sequence). The CDR3 has 15 amino acids. The CDR3 reads CASRAPGQDTGELFF. The CDR3 DNA reads as TGTGCCAGCAGAGCCCCGGGACAGGACACCGGGGAGCTGTTTTTT.

The chain uses TRBV20-1 and TRBJ2-2; D may be TRBD2 (6 bases). The CDR3 contains 15 residues. Trimming removed 3 bases from V and 4 bases from J, with 15 bases in between. Germline V CDR1 and CDR2: DFQATT, SNEGSKA (reference sequence). CDR3 amino acids: CSASRRTGGTGELFF. The CDR3 nucleotides are TGCAGTGCTAGTAGACGTACCGGGGGCACCGGGGAGCTGTTTTTT.

The chain employs TRBV28 and TRBJ2-4, with D maybe TRBD1 (5 bases). The length of the CDR3 is 15 residues. Germline V gene lookup returns CDR1 MDHEN and CDR2 SYDVKM. The V end lost 2 bases, the J end lost 3 bases, and 11 bases lay between the germline ends. CDR3: CASSLISGNKNIQYF. The CDR3 region has the DNA TGTGCCAGCAGTTTAATTTCAGGGAACAAAAACATTCAGTACTTC.

The chain joins TRBV5-4 to TRBJ1-2, with no clear D. V gave up 4 bases and J gave up 6 bases, with 7 bases separating them. The CDR3 runs to 11 residues. The germline V gene has CDR1 SGHNT and CDR2 YYREEE (reference sequence). The CDR3 here is CASSGGHGYTF. The CDR3 region has the DNA TGTGCCAGCAGCGGTGGACATGGCTACACCTTC.

The chain carries TRBV6-2 or TRBV6-3 and TRBJ1-1, with unresolved D. Germline V lookup: CDR1 MNHEY, CDR2 SVGEGT. The CDR3 spans 11 residues. V was shortened by 4 bases and J by 8 bases, with 8 bases between the two germline ends. The CDR3 DNA reads as TGTGCCAGCAGTTCCCGATGGGAAGCTTTCTTT. This sequence encodes CASSSRWEAFF.

The chain combines TRBV19 with TRBJ2-1; D might be TRBD2 (6 bases). Germline lookup yields CDR1 LNHDA and CDR2 SQIVND (reference sequence). The ends were cut back, 4 bases at V and 5 bases at J, with 15 bases in the middle. The CDR3 runs to 15 residues. The CDR3 DNA reads TGTGCCAGTAGTAGCGGGGCCGCCGGGAACAATGAGCAGTTCTTC. It translates to CASSSGAAGNNEQFF.